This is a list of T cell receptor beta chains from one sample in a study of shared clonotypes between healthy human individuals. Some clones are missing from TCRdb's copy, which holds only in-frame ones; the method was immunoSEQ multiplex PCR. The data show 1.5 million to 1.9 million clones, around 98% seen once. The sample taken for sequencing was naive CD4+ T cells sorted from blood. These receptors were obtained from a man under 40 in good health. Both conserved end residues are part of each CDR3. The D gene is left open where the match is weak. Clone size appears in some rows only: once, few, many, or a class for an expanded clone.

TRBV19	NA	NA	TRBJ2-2	TGTGCCAGTAATTGGGGGCCGAACACCGGGGAGCTGTTTTTT	CASNWGPNTGELFF
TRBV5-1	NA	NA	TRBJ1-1	TGCGCCAGCAGCTTGAGCGTCACCCGGGGGGTTAACACTGAAGCTTTCTTT	CASSLSVTRGVNTEAFF
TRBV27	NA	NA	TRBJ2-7	TGTGCCAGCAGTTTAAACCAGGGGGGTCGCGAGCAGTACTTC	CASSLNQGGREQYF
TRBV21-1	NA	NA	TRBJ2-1	TGTGCCACCCATCCCCCGCCGGTGAGCTCCTACAATGAGCAGTTCTTC	CATHPPPVSSYNEQFF
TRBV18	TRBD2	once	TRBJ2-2	TGTGCCAGCTCCCAGAGACTAGCGGGAGCGGGGATGTGGACCGGGGAGCTGTTTTTT	CASSQRLAGAGMWTGELFF
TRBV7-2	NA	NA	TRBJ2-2	TGTGCCAGCAGCGTCGGTACTCTTATCGCCGGGGAGCTGTTTTTT	CASSVGTLIAGELFF
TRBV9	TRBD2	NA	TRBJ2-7	TGTGCCAGCAGCCCTCAAGCGGGGGCCTACGAGCAGTACTTC	CASSPQAGAYEQYF
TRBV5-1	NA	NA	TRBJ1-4	TGCGCCAGCAGCCACGAGGGGATTACAACTAATGAAAAACTGTTTTTT	CASSHEGITTNEKLFF
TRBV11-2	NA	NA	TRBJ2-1	TGTGCCAGCAGCTTAGGGGACCACAATGAGCAGTTCTTC	CASSLGDHNEQFF
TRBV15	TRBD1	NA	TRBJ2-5	TGTGCCACCAGCAGAGAGGACAGGGTAGAGACCCAGTACTTC	CATSREDRVETQYF
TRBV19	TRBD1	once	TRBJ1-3	TGTGCCAGTATCCAGACAGGGGTTCTCTCTGGAAACACCATATATTTT	CASIQTGVLSGNTIYF
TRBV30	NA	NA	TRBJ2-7	TGTGCCTGGAGTGTATTAGCAAACGAGCAGTACTTC	CAWSVLANEQYF
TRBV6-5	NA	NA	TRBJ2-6	TGTGCCAGCAGTTACGGGCAGGCTGGGGCCAACGTCCTGACTTTC	CASSYGQAGANVLTF
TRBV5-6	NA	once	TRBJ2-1	TGTGCCAGCAGTCAAAATAGCGGCACCTACAATGAGCAGTTCTTC	CASSQNSGTYNEQFF
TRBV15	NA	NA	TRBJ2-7	TGTGCCACCAGCAGAGATGTGGGGGACTGGAACTACTTC	CATSRDVGDWNYF
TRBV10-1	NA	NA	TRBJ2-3	TGCGCCAGCAGTAAGCGCACAGATACGCAGTATTTT	CASSKRTDTQYF
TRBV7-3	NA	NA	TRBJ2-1	TGTGCCAGCAGCTTTTGGGGCGGGTTTGGATACAATGAGCAGTTCTTC	CASSFWGGFGYNEQFF
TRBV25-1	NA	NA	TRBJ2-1	TGTGCCAGCAGTGACCCAGGCAAAAAGCAGTTCTTC	CASSDPGKKQFF
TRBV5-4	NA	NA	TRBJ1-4	TGTGCCAGCAGCTCTACGCCGGAAGGCCCCGTGGAACTGTTTTTT	CASSSTPEGPVELFF
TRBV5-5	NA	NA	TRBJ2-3	TGTGCCAGCAGCTTCTCCACAGATACGCAGTATTTT	CASSFSTDTQYF
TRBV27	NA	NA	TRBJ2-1	TGTGCCAGCAGTTTAATCCCTTCCTACAATGAGCAGTTCTTC	CASSLIPSYNEQFF
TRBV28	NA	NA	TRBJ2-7	TGTGCCAGCAGCCCTAACGGGGGCTGGGCCTACGAGCAGTACTTC	CASSPNGGWAYEQYF
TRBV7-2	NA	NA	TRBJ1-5	TGTGCCAGCAGCTTACCAGGGAGCTATCAGCCCCAGCATTTT	CASSLPGSYQPQHF
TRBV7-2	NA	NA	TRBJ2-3	TGTGCCAGCAGCTTCTCCGCGGACTTCACAGATACGCAGTATTTT	CASSFSADFTDTQYF
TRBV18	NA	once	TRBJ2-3	TGTGCCAGCTCACCATTTTCTCCCCTCCCCCGGAGACTCGGTCTCGTGAACAGAGATACGCAGTATTTT	CASSPFSPLPRRLGLVNRDTQYF
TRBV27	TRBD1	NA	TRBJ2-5	TGTGCCAGCAGTGACAGGGTCGGGGAGACCCAGTACTTC	CASSDRVGETQYF
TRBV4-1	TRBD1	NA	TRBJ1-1	TGCGCCAGCAGTCACAGGGGGGGGGTGAACACTGAAGCTTTCTTT	CASSHRGGVNTEAFF
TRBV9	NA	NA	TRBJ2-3	TGTGCCAGCAGCCCAAGACAGACGTACACAGATACGCAGTATTTT	CASSPRQTYTDTQYF
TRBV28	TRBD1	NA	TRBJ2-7	TGTGCCAGCAGTTCGGACAGGATAGGGTACTTC	CASSSDRIGYF
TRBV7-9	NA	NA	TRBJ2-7	TGTGCCAGCAGCTTAAACCTGGGGAGCTCCTACGAGCAGTACTTC	CASSLNLGSSYEQYF
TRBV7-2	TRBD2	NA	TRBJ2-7	TGTGCCAGCAGCTTTAGGGCGGGAGAGAAGCAGTACTTC	CASSFRAGEKQYF
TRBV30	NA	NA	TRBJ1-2	TGTGCCTGGAATCTAGAAGCGGGTGGCTACACCTTC	CAWNLEAGGYTF
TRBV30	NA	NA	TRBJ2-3	TGTGCCTGGAGTATCGGCACAGATACGCAGTATTTT	CAWSIGTDTQYF
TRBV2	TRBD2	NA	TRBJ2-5	TGTGCCAGCAGTTGGGGGGGGTCCGAGACCCAGTACTTC	CASSWGGSETQYF
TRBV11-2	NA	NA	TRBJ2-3	TGTGCCAGCCTAAGGGGGAGGGGGGCGATATATACGCAGTATTTT	CASLRGRGAIYTQYF
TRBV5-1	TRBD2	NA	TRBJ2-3	TGCGCCAGCAGCTTGGCCAATCACCCAGCGGGATCGGGGGCAGATACGCAGTATTTT	CASSLANHPAGSGADTQYF
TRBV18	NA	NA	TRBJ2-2	TGTGCCAGCTCACTAAAGGCGGACGGATACACCGGGGAGCTGTTTTTT	CASSLKADGYTGELFF
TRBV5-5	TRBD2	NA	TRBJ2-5	TGTGCCAGCAGCCATCTAGCGGCTCAAGAGACCCAGTACTTC	CASSHLAAQETQYF
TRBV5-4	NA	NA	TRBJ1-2	TGTGCCAGCAGCTTGGGGGGCGCAAACTATGGCTACACCTTC	CASSLGGANYGYTF
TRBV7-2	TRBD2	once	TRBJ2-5	TGTGCCAGCAGCTTAGTGGCGCGGATGGCGGGAGGGGAGACCCAGTACTTC	CASSLVARMAGGETQYF
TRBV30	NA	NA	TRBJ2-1	TGTGCCTGGAGTGTAGTGGCGGTTCGGGGTGAGCAGTTCTTC	CAWSVVAVRGEQFF
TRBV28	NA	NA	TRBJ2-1	TGTGCCAGCAGTTTTCCTCGGCGGAATGAGCAGTTCTTC	CASSFPRRNEQFF
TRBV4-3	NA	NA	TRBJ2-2	TGCGCCAGCAGCCAAGCGCCCAAACAGAACACCGGGGAGCTGTTTTTT	CASSQAPKQNTGELFF
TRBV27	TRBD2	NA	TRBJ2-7	TGTGCCAGCAGCCGTCCGGGACTAGCGGGAGGGAAACCCTACGAGCAGTACTTC	CASSRPGLAGGKPYEQYF
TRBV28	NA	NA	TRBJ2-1	TGTGCCAGCAAGGAGGGCTTGATTCGGGAGCAGTTCTTC	CASKEGLIREQFF
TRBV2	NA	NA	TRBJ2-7	TGTGCCAGCAGAATCACTACCGAGCAGTACTTC	CASRITTEQYF
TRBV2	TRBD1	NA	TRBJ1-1	TGTGCCACCGGACAGGCATCTGGGGTGATCACTGAAGCTTTCTTT	CATGQASGVITEAFF
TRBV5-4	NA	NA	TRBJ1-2	TGTGCCAGCAGCTTGGGGGGATCCTATGGCTACACCTTC	CASSLGGSYGYTF
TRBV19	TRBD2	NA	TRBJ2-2	TGTGCCAGTAGTATATTGCTAGCGGGAGCCGGGGAGCTGTTTTTT	CASSILLAGAGELFF
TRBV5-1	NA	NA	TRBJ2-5	TGCGCCAGCAGCCCTGACCGGAGAGAGACCCAGTACTTC	CASSPDRRETQYF
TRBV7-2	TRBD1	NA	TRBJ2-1	TGTGCCAGCAGCTTAGTTCCGGGACAGGGGATTTTCTTC	CASSLVPGQGIFF